This T cell receptor beta chain was recorded in a study of liver allograft versus peripheral blood T cells. Study in general: Transplanted livers and recipients' peripheral blood had their T cell receptor repertoires compared. Findings and caveats of the study: A difference was reportedly observed between T cell receptor repertoires inside liver allografts and those in peripheral blood.

By sample share, this clonotype is medium-sized (0.01 to 0.1%). Antigen: not known. The CDR3 totals 15 residues. Germline assignment: CDR1 SGHDN and CDR2 FVKESK. V lost 5 bases to trimming and J lost 5 bases; unmatched junction nucleotides: 9. One entry per CDR3 protein, called by TCRdb with MiXCR from the reads. Of around 9,000 distinct CDR3 sequences listed, under 20% are singletons. The receptor comes from a human patient who had a liver transplant. Some of the T cells might come from the graft donor. J is TRBJ2-1 and V is TRBV14, with 7 bases matching TRBD2. The CDR3 DNA sequence: TGTGCCAGCAGCTTAGTGGCGGGGGTCAACAATGAGCAGTTCTTC. Protein: CASSLVAGVNNEQFF.